What follows are 21 T cell receptor beta chains derived from one specimen sequenced in a study of spatial heterogeneity in lung cancer. Time point given: blood at routine non-recurrence follow-up after resection. Each CDR3 protein gets one entry after TCRdb re-called the 5' RACE reads with MiXCR. The sample holds roughly 30,000 distinct CDR3 sequences, 8.5% to 12% seen once. The sequences come from PBMCs, collected at follow-up. The receptors here all came from a female donor with early-stage non-small cell lung cancer.

This clonotype was picked up many times. The chain carries TRBV19 and TRBJ2-3; 14 nucleotides match TRBD2. This CDR3 region has 19 residues. Losses at the gene ends were 5 bases for V and 5 bases for J; bases not matched to a gene: 15. Germline V CDR1 and CDR2: LNHDA, SQIVND (reference sequence). CDR3 region: CASSVGLAGGPPPGDTQYF. For the CDR3, the DNA is TGTGCCAGTAGTGTCGGACTAGCGGGGGGCCCTCCCCCTGGAGATACGCAGTATTTT.

This clonotype was seen ten or more times. CDR3 in amino acids: CASSIGTGREQFF. CDR3 nucleotides: TGTGCCAGTAGTATAGGGACAGGGAGGGAGCAGTTCTTC. This chain links TRBV19 with TRBJ2-1; 8 nucleotides line up with TRBD1. The CDR3 is 13 residues long. CDR1 LNHDA and CDR2 SQIVND come from the germline V gene (reference sequence). Trimming at V came to 1 base and at J to 10 bases, leaving 3 bases not matched to a gene.

The chain uses TRBV4-2 and TRBJ1-2, with TRBD1 matching 8 bases. This CDR3 has 14 residues. V lost 8 bases, J lost 9 bases, and 14 bases stayed unmatched. Germline assignment: CDR1 LGHNA and CDR2 YNFKEQ. CDR3 sequence: CASGKRTGNYSYTF. CDR3 nucleotide sequence: TGTGCCAGCGGAAAAAGGACAGGGAATTATAGCTACACCTTC.

This rearrangement joins TRBV3-1 to TRBJ2-7; 8 bases fit TRBD2. V lost 4 bases and J lost 5; bases outside the gene matches: 10. Germline loops: CDR1 LGHDT, CDR2 YNNKEL (reference sequence). The CDR3 runs to 15 residues. The CDR3 bases are TGTGCCAGCAGCCTTACGTTAGGTAGCGGGGACGAGCAGTACTTC. Amino acids: CASSLTLGSGDEQYF.

This clonotype has ten or more counts. The V gene is TRBV7-2, the J gene TRBJ2-2; tentatively, D is TRBD2 (5 bases). Germline loops: CDR1 SGHTA, CDR2 FQGNSA. The CDR3 covers 14 residues. The V gene lost 3 bases and the J gene lost 3 bases, with 8 bases spanning the gap. This CDR3 is CASSLDSYTGELFF. DNA of the CDR3: TGTGCCAGCAGCTTGGACTCCTACACCGGGGAGCTGTTTTTT.

This clonotype was counted at least ten times. This chain connects TRBV4-1 to TRBJ1-1; unclear D gene. Trimming pared 1 base from V and 1 base from J, leaving 16 bases between. CDR3 size: 17 residues. CDR1 is MGHRA, CDR2 YSYEKL, per germline. CDR3 sequence: CASSQVPQLGRNTEAFF. The CDR3 DNA reads TGCGCCAGCAGCCAAGTCCCCCAGTTGGGCAGGAACACTGAAGCTTTCTTT.

This clonotype appeared many times. This chain links TRBV20-1 with TRBJ2-1; TRBD2 matches 10 bases. This CDR3 has 15 residues. From germline, CDR1 is DFQATT and CDR2 SNEGSKA (reference sequence). J lost 4 bases, V lost 0 bases, and 3 bases had no gene match. CDR3 in amino acids: CSARDLGLAYNEQFF. Written as DNA, the CDR3 is TGCAGTGCTAGAGATTTGGGACTAGCGTACAATGAGCAGTTCTTC.

The chain uses TRBV20-1 and TRBJ2-2; possibly TRBD1 or TRBD2 for D (5 bases each). The length of the CDR3 is 16 residues. Looked up from germline, CDR1 is DFQATT and CDR2 is SNEGSKA (reference sequence). Between the trimmed V and J ends, which lost 0 bases and 1 base, there was a span of 12 bases. CDR3 sequence (DNA): TGCAGTGCTAGAGATTGGGGACGGGGGAACACCGGGGAGCTGTTTTTT. Amino acids: CSARDWGRGNTGELFF.

This clonotype was detected ten times or more. This sequence joins TRBV6-1 and TRBJ2-3, with 11 bases fitting TRBD2. The CDR3 is 15 amino acids. The germline V gene encodes CDR1 MNHNS and CDR2 SASEGT. J was trimmed by 2 bases and V by 4 bases; bases with no gene match: 2. The CDR3 region is CASSVTSGATDTQYF. The CDR3 DNA sequence: TGTGCCAGCAGTGTGACTAGCGGGGCCACAGATACGCAGTATTTT.

This clonotype has more than one count but fewer than ten. The V gene is TRBV11-2, the J gene TRBJ2-7, with a weak D call TRBD1 (6 bases). Trimming left V 5 bases short and J 2 bases short, with 19 bases between. CDR1 SGHAT and CDR2 FQNNGV come from the germline V gene. The CDR3 is 16 amino acids. CDR3 bases: TGTGCCAGCAGCCCCCTACCGAGGCAGGGGCCCTACGAGCAGTACTTC. Translating it yields CASSPLPRQGPYEQYF.

The chain employs TRBV29-1 and TRBJ2-2, with D perhaps TRBD1 (5 bases). The CDR3 is 12 amino acids. Germline V gene lookup returns CDR1 SQVTM and CDR2 ANQGSEA. V lost 6 bases to trimming and J lost 6 bases, with 11 bases between them. The CDR3 loop is CSVVREAGELFF. CDR3 in DNA: TGCAGCGTCGTCAGGGAAGCCGGGGAGCTGTTTTTT.

This clonotype has only a few counts. The CDR3 nucleotides read TGTGCCAGCAGCAATAACGCGGGACTTGGGCCGGAGACCCAGTACTTC. This sequence encodes CASSNNAGLGPETQYF. The gene calls are TRBV28 and TRBJ2-5; weak D call: TRBD2 (6 bases). This CDR3 is built from 16 residues. Germline CDR1 MDHEN, CDR2 SYDVKM. Trimming left V 6 bases short and J 5 bases short, with 22 bases between.

The chain uses TRBV11-1 and TRBJ2-7; 8 positions agree with TRBD1. Germline V lookup: CDR1 SGHAT, CDR2 FQDESV (reference sequence). J lost 2 bases, V lost 6 bases, and 6 bases had no gene match. The CDR3 is 14 amino acids. This CDR3 is CASSLADRAYEQYF. The CDR3 DNA reads as TGTGCCAGCAGTTTGGCGGACAGGGCCTACGAGCAGTACTTC.

This clonotype has at least ten counts. This chain uses TRBV12-3 or TRBV12-4 with TRBJ2-5; TRBD1 aligns across 8 bases. The CDR3 has 13 residues. With 4 bases clipped from V and 5 bases from J, the junction kept 3 bases outside the gene matches. For the CDR3, the DNA is TGTGCCAGCAGTTCAGGGGGCGGGGAGACCCAGTACTTC. It yields the protein CASSSGGGETQYF.

In the case of this clonotype: Since a much larger clone is just one base distant, this may be a read error. The chain recombines TRBV5-8 with TRBJ1-2; D is uncertain. The CDR3 is 13 amino acids. The V gene's germline CDR1 is SGHTS and CDR2 YDEGEE. V was trimmed by 6 bases and J by 4 bases, leaving 13 bases between them. CDR3 in DNA: TGTGCCAGCATCGACCGGAACTTCTATGGCTACACCTTC. Encoded protein: CASIDRNFYGYTF.

The rearrangement joins TRBV7-2 to TRBJ2-7, with a weak D call TRBD1 (7 bases). CDR1 and CDR2 (germline): SGHTA, FQGNSA. Trimming removed 5 bases from V and 3 bases from J, with 17 bases in between. The CDR3 spans 15 residues. The CDR3 region is CASSPAGQRVYEQYF. For the CDR3, the DNA is TGTGCCAGCAGCCCCGCGGGACAGAGAGTCTACGAGCAGTACTTC.

This clonotype showed up many times. The chain uses TRBV25-1 and TRBJ2-7; weak D call: TRBD2 (6 bases). V lost 3 bases to trimming and J lost 5 bases, with 8 bases between them. CDR1 MGHDK and CDR2 SYGVNS come from the germline V gene. There are 12 residues in the CDR3. As DNA, the CDR3 is TGTGCCAGCAGTGAGGGAGGCCACGAGCAGTACTTC. It encodes CASSEGGHEQYF.

This clonotype was recorded at least ten times. The chain employs TRBV29-1 and TRBJ2-1; 15 bases are a match to TRBD2. There are 14 residues in the CDR3. V shed 4 bases and J 9 bases; nucleotides not matched to a gene: 4. The V gene's germline CDR1 is SQVTM and CDR2 ANQGSEA. The DNA of the CDR3 is TGCAGCGTTGTCGGGACTAGCGGGGGGCCTGAGCAGTTCTTC. Protein product: CSVVGTSGGPEQFF.

This clonotype was counted at least ten times. V usage is TRBV7-6 and J usage is TRBJ2-3, with unresolved D. V was pared by 4 bases and J by 6 bases, with 8 bases between. Germline lookup yields CDR1 SGHVS and CDR2 FNYEAQ. This CDR3 comprises 12 residues. For the CDR3, the DNA is TGTGCCAGCAGCTCCTTGGGGGATACGCAGTATTTT. Its protein product is CASSSLGDTQYF.

The gene calls are TRBV30 and TRBJ1-1; TRBD1 might be the D (6 bases). V lost 8 bases to trimming and J lost 0 bases, with 19 bases between them. The length of the CDR3 is 15 residues. Germline-derived CDR1 and CDR2 are GTSNPN and SVGIG (reference sequence). The CDR3 bases are TGTGCCCGGAACCCCGGGGGCGACATGAACACTGAAGCTTTCTTT. Protein: CARNPGGDMNTEAFF.

This chain uses TRBV6-5 with TRBJ2-6; 9 bases map to TRBD1. Germline assignment: CDR1 MNHEY and CDR2 SVGAGI. The length of the CDR3 is 18 residues. J was trimmed by 0 bases and V by 8 bases; bases with no gene match: 11. The DNA for the CDR3 is TGTGCCAGCGGCCGGCGGACAGGGGTCGCCTCTGGGGCCAACGTCCTGACTTTC. It specifies CASGRRTGVASGANVLTF.